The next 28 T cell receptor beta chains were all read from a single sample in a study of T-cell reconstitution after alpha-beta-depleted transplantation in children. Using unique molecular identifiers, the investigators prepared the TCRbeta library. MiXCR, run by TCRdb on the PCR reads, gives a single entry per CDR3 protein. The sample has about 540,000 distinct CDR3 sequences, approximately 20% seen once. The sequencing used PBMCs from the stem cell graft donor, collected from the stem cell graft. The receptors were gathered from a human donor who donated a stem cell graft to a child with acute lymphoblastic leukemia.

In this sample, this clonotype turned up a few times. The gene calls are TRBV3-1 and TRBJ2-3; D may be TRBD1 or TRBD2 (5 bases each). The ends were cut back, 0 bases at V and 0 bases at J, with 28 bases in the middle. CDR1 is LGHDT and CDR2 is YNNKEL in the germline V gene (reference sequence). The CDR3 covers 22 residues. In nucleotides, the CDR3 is TGTGCCAGCAGCCAAGATTTGGGGGAGACAGTTCCCTGCAAAAATAGCACAGATACGCAGTATTTT. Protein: CASSQDLGETVPCKNSTDTQYF.

CDR3 loop: CASSSQGHENIQYF. As DNA, the CDR3 is TGTGCCAGCAGTTCTCAGGGACACGAAAACATTCAGTACTTC. The chain couples TRBV12-3 or TRBV12-4 to TRBJ2-4; D possibly corresponds to TRBD1 (6 bases). V lost 4 bases, J lost 5 bases, and 12 bases lay in between. The CDR3 contains 14 residues.

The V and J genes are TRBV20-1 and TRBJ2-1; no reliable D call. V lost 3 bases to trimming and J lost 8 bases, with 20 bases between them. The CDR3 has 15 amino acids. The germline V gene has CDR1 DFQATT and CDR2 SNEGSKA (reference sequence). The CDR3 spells CSASGVAHSYDEQFF. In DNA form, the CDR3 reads TGCAGTGCTAGTGGGGTAGCTCATTCGTACGATGAGCAGTTCTTC.

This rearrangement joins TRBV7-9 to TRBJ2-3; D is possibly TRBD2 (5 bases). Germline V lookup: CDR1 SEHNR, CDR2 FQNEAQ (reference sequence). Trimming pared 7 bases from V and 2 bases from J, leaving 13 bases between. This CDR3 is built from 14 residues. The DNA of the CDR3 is TGTGCCAGCACCCGAGGGAGAAACACAGATACGCAGTATTTT. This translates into CASTRGRNTDTQYF.

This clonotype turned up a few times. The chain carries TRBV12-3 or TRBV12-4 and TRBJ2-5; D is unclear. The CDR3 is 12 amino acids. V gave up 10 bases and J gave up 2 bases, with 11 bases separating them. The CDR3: CATSWSQETQYF. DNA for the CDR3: TGTGCCACCTCTTGGAGTCAAGAGACCCAGTACTTC.

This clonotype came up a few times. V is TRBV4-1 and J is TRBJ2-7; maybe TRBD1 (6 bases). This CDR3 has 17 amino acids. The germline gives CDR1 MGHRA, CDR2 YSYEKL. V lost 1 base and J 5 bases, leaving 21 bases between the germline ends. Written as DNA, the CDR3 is TGCGCCAGCAGCCAAGGTTCAGGACAGCTTGAGCTCCACGAGCAGTACTTC. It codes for CASSQGSGQLELHEQYF.

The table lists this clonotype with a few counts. The CDR3, as DNA: TGTGCCAGCAGCTTAGACGGGGGGAGAGGCACTGAAGCTTTCTTT. It encodes CASSLDGGRGTEAFF. This sequence joins TRBV7-8 and TRBJ1-1; possibly TRBD1 for D (5 bases). Trimming removed 1 base at V and 4 bases at J, with 13 bases between. The V gene's germline CDR1 is SGHVS and CDR2 FQNEAQ. The CDR3 spans 15 residues.

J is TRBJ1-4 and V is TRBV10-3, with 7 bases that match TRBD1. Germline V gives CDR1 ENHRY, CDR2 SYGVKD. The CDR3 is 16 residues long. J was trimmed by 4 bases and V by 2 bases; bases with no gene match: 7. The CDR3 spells CAISEENRGNNEKLFF. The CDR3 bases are TGTGCCATCAGTGAGGAAAACAGGGGTAATAATGAAAAACTGTTTTTT.

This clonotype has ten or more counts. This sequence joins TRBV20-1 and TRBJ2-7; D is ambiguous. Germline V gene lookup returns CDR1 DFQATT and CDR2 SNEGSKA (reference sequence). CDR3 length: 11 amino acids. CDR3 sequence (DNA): TGCAGCTCTCCGTGGGGCTACGAGCAGTACTTC. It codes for CSSPWGYEQYF.

For the CDR3, the DNA is TGCGCCAGCAGCCAGCCCCCGTCAGGGCACTATGGCTACACCTTC. Residues: CASSQPPSGHYGYTF. The chain uses TRBV5-1 and TRBJ1-2; maybe TRBD1 (5 bases). The ends were cut back, 4 bases at V and 3 bases at J, with 16 bases in the middle. The CDR3 sequence is 15 residues long. Germline CDR1 and CDR2: SGHRS and YFSETQ.

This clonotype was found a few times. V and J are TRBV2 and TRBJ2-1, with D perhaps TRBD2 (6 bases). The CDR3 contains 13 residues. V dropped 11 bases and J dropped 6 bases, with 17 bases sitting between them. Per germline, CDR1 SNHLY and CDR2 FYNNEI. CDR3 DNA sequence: TGTGCCGAAGAAGGGGCTAGCGTCAATGAGCAGTTCTTC. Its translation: CAEEGASVNEQFF.

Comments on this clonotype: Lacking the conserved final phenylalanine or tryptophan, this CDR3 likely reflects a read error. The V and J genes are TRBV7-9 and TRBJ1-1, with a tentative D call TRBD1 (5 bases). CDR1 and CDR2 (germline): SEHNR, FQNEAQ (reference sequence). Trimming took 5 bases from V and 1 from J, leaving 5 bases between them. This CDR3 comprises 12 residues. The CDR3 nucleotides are TGTGCCAGCAGCGGGGGGAACACTGAAGCTTTCTCT. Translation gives CASSGGNTEAFS.

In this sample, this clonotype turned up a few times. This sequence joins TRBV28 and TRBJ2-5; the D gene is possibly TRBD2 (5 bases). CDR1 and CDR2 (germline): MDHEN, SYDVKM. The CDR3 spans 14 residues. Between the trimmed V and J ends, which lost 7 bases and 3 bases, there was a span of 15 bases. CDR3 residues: CASTAAGSKETQYF. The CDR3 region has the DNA TGTGCCAGCACCGCGGCGGGTTCTAAAGAGACCCAGTACTTC.

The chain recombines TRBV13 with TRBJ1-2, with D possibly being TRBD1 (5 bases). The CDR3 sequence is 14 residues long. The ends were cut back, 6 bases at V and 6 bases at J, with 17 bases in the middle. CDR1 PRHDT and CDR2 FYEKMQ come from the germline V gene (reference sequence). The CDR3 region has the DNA TGTGCCAGCAGGCAGTTTTCAGGGACCGATGGCTACACCTTC. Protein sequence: CASRQFSGTDGYTF.

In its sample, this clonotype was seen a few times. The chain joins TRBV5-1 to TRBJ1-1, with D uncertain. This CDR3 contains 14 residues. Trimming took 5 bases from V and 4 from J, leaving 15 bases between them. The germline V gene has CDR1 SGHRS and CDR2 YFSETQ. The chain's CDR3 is CASRFPSVSTEAFF. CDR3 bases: TGCGCCAGCAGATTTCCTTCGGTATCCACTGAAGCTTTCTTT.

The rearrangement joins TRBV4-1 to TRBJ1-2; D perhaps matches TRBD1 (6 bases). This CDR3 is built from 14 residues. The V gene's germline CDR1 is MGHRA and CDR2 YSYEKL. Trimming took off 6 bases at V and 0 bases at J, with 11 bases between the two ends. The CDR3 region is CASSRQVANYGYTF. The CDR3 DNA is TGCGCCAGCAGTAGACAGGTAGCTAACTATGGCTACACCTTC.

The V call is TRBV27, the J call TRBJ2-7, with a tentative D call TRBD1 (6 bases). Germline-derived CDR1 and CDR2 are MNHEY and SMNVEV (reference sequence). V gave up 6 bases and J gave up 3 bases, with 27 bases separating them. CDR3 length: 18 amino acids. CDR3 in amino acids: CASSLVSPQDSGLYEQYF. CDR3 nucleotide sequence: TGTGCCAGCAGCCTTGTTTCCCCTCAGGACAGTGGACTCTACGAGCAGTACTTC.

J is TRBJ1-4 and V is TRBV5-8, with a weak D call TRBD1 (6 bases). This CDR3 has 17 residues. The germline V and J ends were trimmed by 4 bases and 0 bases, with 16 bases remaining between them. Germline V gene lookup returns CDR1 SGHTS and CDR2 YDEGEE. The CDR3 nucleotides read TGTGCCAGCAGCCCGAATTTAGGGGGGCCAACTAATGAAAAACTGTTTTTT. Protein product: CASSPNLGGPTNEKLFF.

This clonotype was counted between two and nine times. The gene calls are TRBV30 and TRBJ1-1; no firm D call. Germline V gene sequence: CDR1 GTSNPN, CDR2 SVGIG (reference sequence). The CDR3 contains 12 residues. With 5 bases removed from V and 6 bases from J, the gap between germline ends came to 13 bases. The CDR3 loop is CAWGGESSEAFF. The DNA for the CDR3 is TGTGCCTGGGGCGGCGAATCGTCTGAAGCTTTCTTT.

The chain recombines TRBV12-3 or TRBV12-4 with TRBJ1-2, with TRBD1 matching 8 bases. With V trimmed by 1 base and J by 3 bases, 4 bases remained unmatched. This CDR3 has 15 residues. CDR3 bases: TGTGCCAGCAGTTTAGGGGACAGGCCTTACTATGGCTACACCTTC. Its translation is CASSLGDRPYYGYTF.

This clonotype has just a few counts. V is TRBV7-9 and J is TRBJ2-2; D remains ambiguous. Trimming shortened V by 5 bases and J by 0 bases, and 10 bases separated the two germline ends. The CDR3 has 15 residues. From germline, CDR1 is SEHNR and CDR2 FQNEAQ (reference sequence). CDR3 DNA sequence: TGTGCCAGCAGCACAGCGCCTACGAACACCGGGGAGCTGTTTTTT. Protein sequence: CASSTAPTNTGELFF.

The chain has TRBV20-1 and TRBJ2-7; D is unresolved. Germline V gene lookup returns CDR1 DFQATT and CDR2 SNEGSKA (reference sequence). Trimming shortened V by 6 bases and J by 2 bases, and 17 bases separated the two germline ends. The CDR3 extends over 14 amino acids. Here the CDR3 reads CSAVAPGYTYEQYF. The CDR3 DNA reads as TGCAGTGCGGTCGCCCCGGGCTATACCTACGAGCAGTACTTC.

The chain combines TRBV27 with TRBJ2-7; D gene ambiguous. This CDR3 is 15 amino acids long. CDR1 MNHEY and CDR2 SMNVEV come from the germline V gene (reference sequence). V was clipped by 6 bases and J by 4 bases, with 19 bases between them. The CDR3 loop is CASRADPPLTYEQYF. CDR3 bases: TGTGCCAGCAGGGCGGACCCGCCTCTTACTTACGAGCAGTACTTC.

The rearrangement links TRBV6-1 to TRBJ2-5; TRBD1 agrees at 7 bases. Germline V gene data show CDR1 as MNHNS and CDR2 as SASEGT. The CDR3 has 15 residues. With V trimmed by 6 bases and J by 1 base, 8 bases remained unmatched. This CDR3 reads CASSLRWDSQETQYF. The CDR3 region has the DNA TGTGCCAGCAGCCTAAGGTGGGACAGCCAAGAGACCCAGTACTTC.

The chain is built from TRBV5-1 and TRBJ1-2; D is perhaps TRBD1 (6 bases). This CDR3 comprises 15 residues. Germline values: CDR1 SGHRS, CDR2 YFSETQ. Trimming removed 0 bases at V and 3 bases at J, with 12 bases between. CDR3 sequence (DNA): TGCGCCAGCAGCTTGGCCGCCCAGGGGTACTATGGCTACACCTTC. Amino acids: CASSLAAQGYYGYTF.

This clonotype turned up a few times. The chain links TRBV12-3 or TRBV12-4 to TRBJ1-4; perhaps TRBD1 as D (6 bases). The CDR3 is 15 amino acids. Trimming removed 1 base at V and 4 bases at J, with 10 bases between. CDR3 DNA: TGTGCCAGCAGTTTAGGGGGGCGAGGTAATGAAAAACTGTTTTTT. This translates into CASSLGGRGNEKLFF.

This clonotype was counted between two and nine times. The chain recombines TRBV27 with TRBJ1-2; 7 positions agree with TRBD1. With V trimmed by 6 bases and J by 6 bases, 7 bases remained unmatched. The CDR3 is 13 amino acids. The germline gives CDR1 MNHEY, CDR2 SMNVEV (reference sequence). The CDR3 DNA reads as TGTGCCAGCAGCACAGGGGTAATTAATGGCTACACCTTC. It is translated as CASSTGVINGYTF.

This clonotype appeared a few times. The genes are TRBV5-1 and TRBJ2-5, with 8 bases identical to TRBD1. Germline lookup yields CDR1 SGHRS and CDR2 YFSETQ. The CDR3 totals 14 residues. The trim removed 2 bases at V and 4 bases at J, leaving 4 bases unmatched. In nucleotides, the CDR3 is TGCGCCAGCAGCTTCACAGGGGGAGGAGAGACCCAGTACTTC. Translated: CASSFTGGGETQYF.